The 8 T cell receptor beta chains in this list originate from one sample, sequenced in a study of cytomegalovirus exposure and HLA in healthy donors. The PCR was carried out with 60 Vbeta primers and 13 Jbeta primers. Generated by immunoSEQ multiplex PCR, the TCRdb table keeps only in-frame clones and is missing some. Here the sample spans some 140,000 clones, about 74% being singletons. The specimen sequenced was PBMCs. These receptor sequences come from a woman aged 60-75 years in good health and CMV-seronegative.

V gene TRBV30 combines with J gene TRBJ1-4, with 7 bases identical to TRBD1. The germline CDR1 and CDR2 sequences are GTSNPN and SVGIG (reference sequence). CDR3 length: 16 amino acids. J gave up 2 bases and V 3 bases, and 9 bases lay outside the gene matches. The DNA for the CDR3 is TGTGCCTGGAGGAGGGGGCCCCGGGGCACTAATGAAAAACTGTTTTTT. Amino acid sequence: CAWRRGPRGTNEKLFF.

This clone was detected only once. CDR3 bases: TGTGCCAGTAGTATAGATCTTCCGGCGGGATGGGACAATGAGCAGTTCTTC. Translating it yields CASSIDLPAGWDNEQFF. V and J are TRBV19 and TRBJ2-1; TRBD2 might be the D (6 bases). Germline loops: CDR1 LNHDA, CDR2 SQIVND (reference sequence). The CDR3 is 17 residues long. Trimming pared 0 bases from V and 5 bases from J, leaving 17 bases between.

The V gene is TRBV29-1, the J gene TRBJ2-7, with a weak D call TRBD1 (6 bases). The length of the CDR3 is 12 residues. V dropped 4 bases and J dropped 5 bases, with 12 bases sitting between them. The germline V gene encodes CDR1 SQVTM and CDR2 ANQGSEA. The CDR3 sequence is CSVVAGDHEQYF. CDR3 sequence (DNA): TGCAGCGTTGTTGCAGGGGACCACGAGCAGTACTTC.

This chain uses TRBV30 with TRBJ2-7; TRBD2 matches at 8 bases. J gave up 7 bases and V 0 bases, and 5 bases lay outside the gene matches. In germline, CDR1 is GTSNPN, CDR2 SVGIG (reference sequence). The CDR3 length is 13 residues. The CDR3 loop reads CAWSVDSGGEQYF. The CDR3 DNA reads TGTGCCTGGAGTGTAGACTCGGGGGGGGAGCAGTACTTC. Full variable domain (missing parts from reference TRBV30 and TRBJ2-7): SQTIHQWPATLVQPVGSPLSLECTVEGTSNPNLYWYRQAAGRGLQLLFYSVGIGQISSEVPQNLSASRPQDRQFILSSKKLLLSDSGFYLCAWSVDSGGEQYFGPGTRLTVT.

V and J are TRBV5-1 and TRBJ1-1; 11 bases match TRBD1. The CDR3 covers 17 residues. The V gene end was trimmed by 2 bases and the J gene end by 3 bases; junction bases not matched to a gene: 9. From germline, CDR1 is SGHRS and CDR2 YFSETQ. The CDR3 DNA sequence: TGCGCCAGCAGCTTACTGCCAACGGGACAGGGGGACACTGAAGCTTTCTTT. Translated: CASSLLPTGQGDTEAFF.

Details on this clone: A junction end diverges from the germline sequence, so it may reflect a read error. The rearrangement links TRBV4-1 to TRBJ1-4; D is ambiguous. The CDR3 has 14 residues. CDR1 is MGHRA, CDR2 YSYEKL, per germline. The CDR3: CASSQVGGNQKLFF. The CDR3 DNA reads TGCGCCAGCAGCCAAGTCGGCGGTAATCAAAAACTGTTTTTT.

The V gene is TRBV6-6, the J gene TRBJ1-4, with TRBD1 identical over 9 bases. Germline-derived CDR1 and CDR2 are MNHNY and SVGAGI (reference sequence). CDR3 size: 15 residues. The J segment lost 8 bases and the V segment lost 0 bases, leaving 4 bases of the junction unmatched. This chain's CDR3 is CASSYSGTGTEKLFF. The CDR3 nucleotides are TGTGCCAGCAGTTACTCCGGGACAGGGACAGAAAAACTGTTTTTT.

This sequence joins TRBV2 and TRBJ2-3; D is possibly TRBD1 (6 bases). The V end lost 3 bases, the J end lost 0 bases, and 10 bases lay between the germline ends. The CDR3 spans 15 residues. Per germline, CDR1 SNHLY and CDR2 FYNNEI. CDR3 protein: CASSEHRASTDTQYF. In DNA, the CDR3 is TGTGCCAGCAGTGAGCACAGGGCTAGCACAGATACGCAGTATTTT.